A single sample gave rise to the 4 T cell receptor beta chains below, sequenced in a study of T cell repertoires in cytomegalovirus infection. Antigens for these TCRs are unknown. TCRdb re-called the reads with MiXCR, one entry per CDR3 protein. The top ten hold roughly 40% of the sample, which has roughly 110,000 distinct CDR3 sequences, under 35% seen once. This sample comprised CD8+ T cells from cultured PBMCs, obtained from culture after CMV antigen stimulation. The receptors were gathered from a human donor in good health (CMV status not recorded). Some clones in this sample may be carry-over from other donors' samples.

This clonotype was observed many times. V is TRBV11-2 and J is TRBJ2-2, with D maybe TRBD1 (5 bases). The CDR3 is 18 amino acids. The V gene lost 5 bases and the J gene lost 5 bases, with 24 bases spanning the gap. The germline V gene encodes CDR1 SGHAT and CDR2 FQNNGV. For the CDR3, the DNA is TGTGCCAGCAGCCTAAACAGGCCCACACGGATTTGGACCGGGGAGCTGTTTTTT. It is translated as CASSLNRPTRIWTGELFF.

The chain employs TRBV10-3 and TRBJ2-3; 11 nucleotides match TRBD2. Per germline, CDR1 ENHRY and CDR2 SYGVKD. The CDR3 is 18 amino acids. J gave up 1 base and V 2 bases, and 8 bases lay outside the gene matches. The CDR3 region is CAISETYLAGGRTDTQYF. The CDR3 DNA reads as TGTGCCATCAGTGAGACGTACCTAGCGGGGGGCCGCACAGATACGCAGTATTTT.

This clonotype occurred a few times. The chain uses TRBV19 and TRBJ1-2, with 8 bases fitting TRBD1. The CDR3 covers 14 residues. Trimming at V came to 7 bases and at J to 4 bases, leaving 8 bases not matched to a gene. Germline lookup yields CDR1 LNHDA and CDR2 SQIVND (reference sequence). The CDR3 sequence: CASTVDREIYGYTF. CDR3 DNA: TGTGCCAGTACTGTGGACAGGGAAATCTATGGCTACACCTTC.

The sample holds a few counts of this clonotype. This rearrangement joins TRBV7-2 to TRBJ2-7, with no clear D. Deletions cut 5 bases from V and 0 bases from J, with 5 bases between. This CDR3 has 12 amino acids. CDR1 is SGHTA, CDR2 FQGNSA, per germline. CDR3 in DNA: TGTGCCAGCAGCCTATTCTCCTACGAGCAGTACTTC. Its translation: CASSLFSYEQYF.